A selection of T cell receptor beta chains follows, all from one sample in a study of blood T cell repertoires in COVID-19. Profiling relied on immunoSEQ multiplex PCR, and the TCRdb table lists in-frame clones only, not all of them. The profile shows around 85,000 clones, roughly 89% of them singletons. The specimen was PBMCs or T cells enriched from blood (not recorded which). The receptors were gathered from a woman aged 50 to 60 with acute COVID-19. Both conserved end residues are part of each CDR3. Fields, in order: V gene, CDR3 protein.

>TRBV13
CASSRTGLWEQYF
>TRBV2
CASSVDRYYGYTF
>TRBV30
CAWSIRGADTQYF
>TRBV2
CASSEKRHLSYEQYF
>TRBV18
CASSPRRDRDSGNTIYF
>TRBV27
CASSSGTGRSEQYF
>TRBV5-6
CASSSWDRGGETQYF
>TRBV13
CASSSPIAGRETQYF
>TRBV28
CASLGQGFDEQFF
>TRBV25-1
CASRQGNEKLFF
>TRBV11-3
CASSQRTGVYEQYF
>TRBV19
CASSTRQGSNQPQHF
>TRBV6-5
CASSYSGGMLRGELFF
>TRBV4-1
CASSQLQGAIYNEQFF
>TRBV3-1/TRBV3-2
CASSQGGSGHSYNEQFF
>TRBV30
CAWSALQGAGGYTF
>TRBV29-1
CSVEGTSGSFGVTDTQYF